This T cell receptor (beta chain) was identified during a study of shared clonotypes between healthy human individuals. Study at large: Every donor yielded three CD4 naive, three CD4 memory, two CD8 naive and one CD8 memory plate.

With respect to this clone: Its antigen remains unidentified.

Libraries were prepared by immunoSEQ multiplex PCR; TCRdb keeps only in-frame clonotypes and omits some of them. The profile shows a few million clones, 90% to 95% of them singletons. Nashville, Tennessee was home to all donors, each a Caucasian adult. Study conclusions and caveats: Memory subsets generally showed lower estimated richness than naive subsets.

The germline V gene encodes CDR1 LNHDA and CDR2 SQIVND (reference sequence). The CDR3 runs 14 residues. The V end lost 5 bases, the J end lost 1 base, and 12 bases lay between the germline ends. The receptor comes from a man aged 18-30 years in good health. J is TRBJ2-7 and V is TRBV19; no definite D call. Sequenced: naive CD4+ T cells sorted from blood. Noted subset: CD45RA+ positively selected. CDR3 bases: TGTGCCAGTAGTTCCCCCAGTGGTTCCTACGAGCAGTACTTC. Translation: CASSSPSGSYEQYF.